This T cell receptor beta chain emerged from a study of identical twins. Study-wide results and caveats: Invariant populations such as MAIT and iNKT cells could partly muddle zero-insertion analyses.

Comments on this clonotype: As yet, its antigen is unknown.

The CDR3 loop spans 13 amino acids. The junction had 4 bases not matched to a gene; V was cut back by 1 base and J by 11 bases. From germline, CDR1 is LGHDT and CDR2 YNNKEL (reference sequence). TCRdb re-called the 5' RACE reads through MiXCR, storing one row per CDR3 protein. Among some 500,000 distinct CDR3 sequences listed, approximately 15% were seen once. The same data also contributed to another study, on yellow fever vaccine responses in identical twins.

This TCR was sampled from a woman younger than 35 in good health. The rearrangement joins TRBV3-1 to TRBJ2-1; 8 bases align to TRBD2. What was sequenced was CD4+ T cells sorted from blood. CDR3 sequence reads: CASSQGLATQQFF. Written as DNA, the CDR3 is TGTGCCAGCAGCCAAGGACTAGCGACACAGCAGTTCTTC.